A single sample gave rise to the 10 T cell receptor beta chains below, sequenced in a study of yellow fever vaccine responses in identical twins. TCRdb used MiXCR to reprocess the RT-PCR reads, holding one entry per CDR3 protein. The sample lists a few thousand distinct CDR3 sequences, 75% to 85% seen once, with about 4% in the top ten. Sequencing was performed on T cells from blood (PBMCs), unsorted or a sorted subset (not recorded which), taken before or after yellow fever vaccination (not recorded which). All receptors come from a woman between 18 and 29 years old who received the yellow fever vaccine.

The rearrangement links TRBV14 to TRBJ1-1; D gene ambiguous. Germline V gene lookup returns CDR1 SGHDN and CDR2 FVKESK. This CDR3 has 14 amino acids. Trimming left V 1 base short and J 1 base short, with 7 bases between. The CDR3 DNA follows: TGTGCCAGCAGCCAAGGAGTCAGGAACACTGAAGCTTTCTTT. Its protein is CASSQGVRNTEAFF.

The rearrangement links TRBV10-1 to TRBJ2-3, with D possibly matching TRBD2 (6 bases). From germline, CDR1 is WNHNN and CDR2 SYGVQD (reference sequence). The V end lost 2 bases, the J end lost 4 bases, and 10 bases lay between the germline ends. CDR3 length: 14 amino acids. The CDR3 coding sequence is TGCGCCAGCAGTGAGGGGAGGATTCCAGATACGCAGTATTTT. It specifies CASSEGRIPDTQYF.

The chain couples TRBV4-2 to TRBJ2-3; 8 bases are shared with TRBD2. The CDR3 totals 16 residues. V shed 4 bases and J 0 bases; nucleotides not matched to a gene: 6. Germline V CDR1 and CDR2: LGHNA, YNFKEQ. CDR3: CASSPASGHSTDTQYF. In DNA, the CDR3 is TGTGCCAGCAGCCCAGCTAGCGGGCATAGCACAGATACGCAGTATTTT.

This clonotype was seen a handful of times. This rearrangement joins TRBV4-1 to TRBJ2-7; 13 nucleotides agree with TRBD2. This CDR3 has 15 residues. Germline V CDR1 and CDR2: MGHRA, YSYEKL. The V gene end was trimmed by 5 bases and the J gene end by 3 bases; junction bases not matched to a gene: 4. CDR3 nucleotide sequence: TGCGCCAGCAGCACTCGGACTAGCGGGAGCTACGAGCAGTACTTC. It translates to CASSTRTSGSYEQYF.

The V and J genes are TRBV18 and TRBJ2-5; D not certain. CDR1 is KGHSH and CDR2 is LQKENI in the germline V gene. The CDR3 runs to 13 residues. V lost 2 bases, J lost 4 bases, and 8 bases lay in between. In DNA form, the CDR3 reads TGTGCCAGCTCACCAAACGACCGAGAGACCCAGTACTTC. Its protein is CASSPNDRETQYF.

This clonotype appeared a few times. V gene TRBV2 combines with J gene TRBJ1-3; no clear D gene. CDR3 size: 12 residues. Germline V gene sequence: CDR1 SNHLY, CDR2 FYNNEI. V lost 1 base and J lost 4, with 2 bases in between. CDR3 protein: CASSEGGNTIYF. The CDR3 DNA sequence: TGTGCCAGCAGTGAAGGGGGAAACACCATATATTTT.

V and J are TRBV27 and TRBJ1-1; D ambiguous. The germline V and J ends were trimmed by 9 bases and 1 base, with 9 bases remaining between them. Germline CDR1 reads MNHEY; CDR2 reads SMNVEV (reference sequence). There are 12 residues in the CDR3. The CDR3 loop reads CARSDRNTEAFF. DNA for the CDR3: TGTGCCAGAAGTGACCGGAACACTGAAGCTTTCTTT.

Details on this clonotype: The junction differs from germline at one of its ends, possibly a read error. V gene TRBV20-1 combines with J gene TRBJ2-3; 10 nucleotides agree with TRBD2. From germline, CDR1 is DFQATT and CDR2 SNEGSKA (reference sequence). The CDR3 extends over 14 amino acids. Here the CDR3 reads CSARASGGSDTKYF. For the CDR3, the DNA is TGCAGTGCTAGAGCTAGCGGGGGTTCAGATACGAAGTATTTT.

The chain employs TRBV2 and TRBJ1-3; no definite D call. The CDR3 consists of 13 residues. Germline values: CDR1 SNHLY, CDR2 FYNNEI. The germline V and J ends were trimmed by 0 bases and 9 bases, with 9 bases remaining between them. CDR3 sequence reads: CASSEAPASTIYF. The CDR3 DNA follows: TGTGCCAGCAGTGAAGCGCCTGCTAGCACCATATATTTT.

This chain uses TRBV7-6 with TRBJ1-4, with TRBD1 identical over 9 bases. CDR3 length equals 16 residues. Trimming cost V 5 bases and J 4 bases; bases outside gene matches: 8. Germline CDR1 and CDR2: SGHVS and FNYEAQ. The CDR3 spells CASSLGPGQGNEKLFF. CDR3 coding DNA: TGTGCCAGCAGCCTAGGCCCGGGACAGGGTAATGAAAAACTGTTTTTT.